What follows is one T cell receptor beta chain and its context. No antigen is known for it. The source of the sample is a study of cytomegalovirus exposure and HLA in healthy donors. V was cut by 3 bases and J by 6 bases, with 14 bases left in between. From germline, CDR1 is SGDLS and CDR2 YYNGEE. The CDR3 spans 14 residues. The PCR made use of 60 Vbeta and 13 Jbeta primers. Sequencing used immunoSEQ multiplex PCR; TCRdb keeps in-frame clones, though not all of them. The table records 200,000 to 250,000 clones, roughly four fifths of them present only once. Study results and limitations: More than 15,000 TCR beta sequences were associated with HLA alleles at 0.05 false discovery rate in a later analysis. Presence/absence analyses took donor sequencing depth as roughly uniform. An analysis that came later showed most CMV-associated TCR beta chains appearing HLA-restricted. Among TCR sequences, most were rare, though some public TCRs appeared in many donors.

The sample was PBMCs. This sequence joins TRBV9 and TRBJ2-3, with a possible D match to TRBD2 (5 bases). The receptor comes from a woman aged 45-60 years in good health and CMV-seropositive. The CDR3 DNA reads TGTGCCAGCAGCGGGGAAGGAGGAGTGGATACGCAGTATTTT. Protein product: CASSGEGGVDTQYF.